Each of the 20 T cell receptor beta chains below was sequenced from the same sample in a study of blood T cell repertoires in COVID-19. Repertoires were generated with immunoSEQ multiplex PCR, while TCRdb's copy carries only in-frame clones and drops some. This table holds approximately 120,000 clones, about four fifths found once. Sequenced material: peripheral blood. All receptors come from a man aged 55 to 70 with acute or convalescent COVID-19.

The table lists this clone with many counts. The chain recombines TRBV7-9 with TRBJ1-3; D not certain. Germline V gene data show CDR1 as SEHNR and CDR2 as FQNEAQ (reference sequence). This CDR3 spans 14 amino acids. With 8 bases removed from V and 4 bases from J, the gap between germline ends came to 15 bases. CDR3 loop: CASGRISQGNTIYF. The CDR3 DNA sequence: TGTGCCAGCGGGAGAATATCGCAGGGAAACACCATATATTTT.

The genes are TRBV19 and TRBJ2-3; 7 bases align to TRBD2. V was pared by 9 bases and J by 6 bases, with 9 bases of the junction left unmatched. This CDR3 spans 13 amino acids. In germline, CDR1 is LNHDA, CDR2 SQIVND (reference sequence). The DNA of the CDR3 is TGTGCCAGCCTAGCGGTAAATACGGATACGCAGTATTTT. This encodes CASLAVNTDTQYF.

The chain uses TRBV11-1 and TRBJ1-1; 7 bases match TRBD1. There are 14 residues in the CDR3. CDR1 and CDR2 from the germline V gene are SGHAT and FQDESV (reference sequence). Trimming at V came to 5 bases and at J to 1 base, leaving 4 bases not matched to a gene. In nucleotides, the CDR3 is TGTGCCAGCAGCCATAGGGGGCGGAACACTGAAGCTTTCTTT. Translating it yields CASSHRGRNTEAFF.

The chain combines TRBV5-6 with TRBJ1-6; tentatively, D is TRBD1 (6 bases). In germline, CDR1 is SGHDT, CDR2 YYEEEE. This CDR3 comprises 15 residues. Trimming left V 3 bases short and J 9 bases short, with 16 bases between. CDR3: CASSCRGSWGSPLHF. CDR3 DNA sequence: TGTGCCAGCAGCTGTAGGGGGTCCTGGGGTTCACCCCTCCACTTT.

The chain links TRBV9 to TRBJ1-1; 8 bases line up with TRBD1. The CDR3 is 15 amino acids. Germline CDR1 is SGDLS and CDR2 is YYNGEE. V shed 3 bases, J shed 3 bases, and the junction held 7 bases outside the gene matches. The CDR3 region is CASSATGERDTEAFF. The CDR3 DNA is TGTGCCAGCAGCGCGACAGGGGAGAGAGACACTGAAGCTTTCTTT.

V gene TRBV11-3 combines with J gene TRBJ1-6, with 12 nucleotides matching TRBD1. CDR3 size: 15 residues. The V segment lost 5 bases and the J segment 10 bases; nucleotides outside the gene matches: 6. From germline, CDR1 is SGHNT and CDR2 YENEEA. The CDR3 DNA sequence: TGTGCCAGCAGCCCGGGACAGGGGGCAGGGTCACCCCTCCACTTT. Translation: CASSPGQGAGSPLHF.

V usage is TRBV9 and J usage is TRBJ2-7; D not resolved. V was cut by 1 base and J by 6 bases, with 20 bases left in between. The germline V gene has CDR1 SGDLS and CDR2 YYNGEE. The CDR3 totals 16 residues. CDR3 residues: CASSVSDRRIPAEQYF. Written as DNA, the CDR3 is TGTGCCAGCAGCGTATCGGATCGGCGGATCCCTGCCGAGCAGTACTTC.

This chain connects TRBV24-1 to TRBJ2-3; 10 positions match TRBD2. Unmatched junction bases numbered 7, after V lost 9 bases and J lost 2 bases. Per the germline V gene, CDR1 is KGHDR and CDR2 is SFDVKD. CDR3 length: 15 residues. The CDR3 DNA reads TGTGCCACCGGGGCTAGCGGGGGAAACACAGATACGCAGTATTTT. Translating it yields CATGASGGNTDTQYF.

This clone showed up just once. The CDR3 DNA follows: TGTGCCAGCAGAGAGGGCGATCTCACCGGGGAGCTGTTTTTT. Residues: CASREGDLTGELFF. This sequence joins TRBV6-5 and TRBJ2-2; TRBD2 is a possible D gene (5 bases). Germline CDR1 is MNHEY and CDR2 is SVGAGI. This CDR3 is built from 14 residues. V was trimmed by 6 bases and J by 4 bases, leaving 12 bases between them.

The rearrangement joins TRBV10-2 to TRBJ2-7, with a tentative D call TRBD2 (6 bases). Germline assignment: CDR1 WSHSY and CDR2 SAAADI. Deletions cut 0 bases from V and 4 bases from J, with 13 bases between. This CDR3 contains 15 residues. The CDR3 nucleotides read TGCGCCAGCAGTGAGTCCGGGACTCCAGCTTACGAGCAGTACTTC. Translating it yields CASSESGTPAYEQYF.

This chain links TRBV5-4 with TRBJ2-7; 11 nucleotides match TRBD2. CDR1 is SGHNT, CDR2 YYREEE, per germline (reference sequence). Germline trimming cut 6 bases from V and 4 bases from J; bases unmatched to any gene: 12. This CDR3 has 16 amino acids. CDR3 region: CASTPSGTSGLYEQYF. CDR3 in DNA: TGTGCCAGCACCCCCTCCGGGACTAGCGGTCTATACGAGCAGTACTTC. Full variable domain (remainder filled in from reference TRBV5-4 and TRBJ2-7): ETGVTQSPTHLIKTRGQQVTLRCSSQSGHNTVSWYQQALGQGPQFIFQYYREEENGRGNFPPRFSGLQFPNYSSELNVNALELDDSALYLCASTPSGTSGLYEQYFGPGTRLTVT.

The CDR3 nucleotides read TGTGCCACCAGTGATACGGCCGCAGGGGGTCTGGGGTATGGCTACACCTTC. Its protein product is CATSDTAAGGLGYGYTF. The chain uses TRBV24-1 and TRBJ1-2; TRBD1 aligns across 7 bases. Germline values: CDR1 KGHDR, CDR2 SFDVKD. V lost 3 bases, J lost 5 bases, and 14 bases stayed unmatched. CDR3 length: 17 residues.

This sequence joins TRBV28 and TRBJ1-1; D is possibly TRBD1 (5 bases). This CDR3 spans 16 amino acids. The germline gives CDR1 MDHEN, CDR2 SYDVKM. The V and J ends lost 6 bases and 0 bases respectively, with 17 bases between them. CDR3: CASSLPGGTMNTEAFF. The CDR3 DNA reads TGTGCCAGCAGCCTTCCGGGGGGGACTATGAACACTGAAGCTTTCTTT.

This clone came up once. The rearrangement uses TRBV27 and TRBJ2-3; 10 nucleotides agree with TRBD2. V shed 4 bases, J shed 0 bases, and the junction held 7 bases outside the gene matches. The CDR3 is made up of 17 amino acids. CDR1 is MNHEY and CDR2 is SMNVEV in the germline V gene (reference sequence). The CDR3 protein is CASSSPSTSGSTDTQYF. The CDR3 DNA sequence: TGTGCCAGCAGTTCACCATCGACTAGCGGGAGCACAGATACGCAGTATTTT.

This clone was detected only once. The rearrangement joins TRBV2 to TRBJ2-2, with 8 nucleotides matching TRBD1. Germline loops: CDR1 SNHLY, CDR2 FYNNEI. Trimming at V came to 4 bases and at J to 2 bases, leaving 3 bases not matched to a gene. This CDR3 is built from 15 residues. This CDR3 reads CASSGTGRNTGELFF. CDR3 coding DNA: TGTGCCAGCAGTGGGACAGGGAGAAACACCGGGGAGCTGTTTTTT.

The chain employs TRBV19 and TRBJ1-1; TRBD1 might be the D (6 bases). The CDR3 has 15 amino acids. CDR1 LNHDA and CDR2 SQIVND come from the germline V gene (reference sequence). Trimming stripped 1 base from V and 4 bases from J, with 13 bases between. CDR3 DNA sequence: TGTGCCAGTAGTATAGGTTCAGGGGTGCGCACTGAAGCTTTCTTT. This gives the protein CASSIGSGVRTEAFF.

This chain connects TRBV28 to TRBJ2-1; TRBD2 matches at 14 bases. The junction had 5 bases not matched to a gene; V was cut back by 10 bases and J by 0 bases. This CDR3 is 16 amino acids long. Germline loops: CDR1 MDHEN, CDR2 SYDVKM. CDR3 nucleotides: TGTGCCACCCAGGGACTAGCGGGAGTCTCCTACAATGAGCAGTTCTTC. Protein product: CATQGLAGVSYNEQFF.

Regarding this clone: The sample carries other DNA sequences with the same CDR3. The V call is TRBV30, the J call TRBJ1-1; TRBD1 aligns across 8 bases. The germline V gene encodes CDR1 GTSNPN and CDR2 SVGIG (reference sequence). This CDR3 comprises 13 residues. The V and J ends lost 5 bases and 1 base, in that order; junction bases with no gene match: 3. The DNA of the CDR3 is TGTGCCTGGGAGGACAGGGCGAACACTGAAGCTTTCTTT. The encoded protein is CAWEDRANTEAFF.

The chain links TRBV5-8 to TRBJ1-2, with D possibly TRBD1 on 6 matching bases. V was clipped by 3 bases and J by 7 bases, with 19 bases between them. Germline V gives CDR1 SGHTS, CDR2 YDEGEE. This CDR3 is 15 amino acids long. The CDR3 loop is CASSSDPTGYGGYTF. CDR3 sequence (DNA): TGTGCCAGCAGCTCCGACCCCACAGGGTACGGTGGCTACACCTTC.

This rearrangement joins TRBV19 to TRBJ2-7; 9 positions agree with TRBD2. This CDR3 comprises 13 residues. Losses at the gene ends were 3 bases for V and 4 bases for J; bases not matched to a gene: 1. The germline V gene has CDR1 LNHDA and CDR2 SQIVND (reference sequence). As DNA, the CDR3 is TGTGCCAGTAGTATGAGCGGGAGGTACGAGCAGTACTTC. This translates into CASSMSGRYEQYF.